These 28 T cell receptor beta chains came from one sample sequenced in a study of prognosis after radiotherapy for stage I lung cancer (dated by TCRdb to about 2021). Sequenced on an Illumina HiSeq 3000. The TCR beta CDR3 region was amplified from genomic DNA by two rounds of multiplex PCR. In the first round of PCR, primers specific to each TRBV and TRBJ gene were used, and the primer sequences are filed in Chinese patent CN105087789A. TCRdb ran its own pipeline on the public reads, namely fastp trimming at Q25 and MiXCR clone calling, and kept in-frame beta chains. Rows with one shared CDR3 protein collapse into an entry with the most common genes and DNA. The sample records 12,000 or so distinct CDR3 sequences, 35% of which are singletons. The ten largest clones capture approximately 57% of the sample. The material was PBMCs, obtained before or after stereotactic body radiation therapy (not recorded which). Receptors originate from a donor over 45 with non-small cell lung cancer.

With regard to this clonotype: One junction end does not reproduce the germline sequence, and a read error may be involved. The gene calls are TRBV7-7 and TRBJ2-7, with D possibly called TRBD1 or TRBD2 (5 bases each). Germline CDR1 and CDR2: SSHAT and FNYEAQ (reference sequence). The CDR3 spans 16 residues. The CDR3 bases are TGTGCTAGCAGCCCGGAGGCGTGGGGGACGATCAACGAGCAGTACTTC. It yields the protein CASSPEAWGTINEQYF.

Many counts were recorded for this clonotype. The chain links TRBV7-6 to TRBJ2-5; 8 bases align to TRBD2. Germline trimming cut 1 base from V and 5 bases from J; bases unmatched to any gene: 6. The CDR3 spans 15 residues. The germline CDR1 and CDR2 sequences are SGHVS and FNYEAQ. The CDR3 sequence: CASSLEVAGRETQYF. The CDR3 region has the DNA TGTGCCAGCAGCTTAGAGGTAGCGGGGCGCGAGACCCAGTACTTC.

The genes are TRBV7-9 and TRBJ2-2; D not resolved. The CDR3 extends over 13 amino acids. Germline values: CDR1 SEHNR, CDR2 FQNEAQ (reference sequence). V dropped 1 base and J dropped 4 bases, with 4 bases sitting between them. The CDR3 protein is CASSLEGTGELFF. The CDR3, as DNA: TGTGCCAGCAGCTTAGAAGGCACCGGGGAGCTGTTTTTT.

The chain is built from TRBV4-1 and TRBJ2-7; TRBD2 matches at 14 bases. Germline CDR1 is MGHRA and CDR2 is YSYEKL. The CDR3 length is 18 residues. Germline trimming cut 0 bases from V and 3 bases from J; bases unmatched to any gene: 7. The CDR3 nucleotides read TGCGCCAGCAGCCAAGATAGGGGACTAGCGGGAGCAAACTACGAGCAGTACTTC. It encodes CASSQDRGLAGANYEQYF.

The rearrangement joins TRBV24-1 to TRBJ2-1; D is uncertain. The CDR3 has 12 residues. The V gene's germline CDR1 is KGHDR and CDR2 SFDVKD. Trimming pared 7 bases from V and 9 bases from J, leaving 12 bases between. Here the CDR3 DNA reads TGTGCCACCAGCAGTTCTTGGGGTGAGCAGTTCTTC. Its protein product is CATSSSWGEQFF.

At least ten counts were recorded for this clonotype. V usage is TRBV7-3 and J usage is TRBJ2-5; tentative D call: TRBD1 (5 bases). This CDR3 contains 14 residues. Trimming left V 5 bases short and J 3 bases short, with 13 bases between. Germline V gives CDR1 SGHTA, CDR2 FQGTGA. The CDR3 is CASSPARAEETQYF. CDR3 nucleotides: TGTGCCAGCAGCCCGGCCAGGGCGGAAGAGACCCAGTACTTC.

The chain recombines TRBV12-3 or TRBV12-4 with TRBJ1-2; TRBD1 matches at 7 bases. Trimming took 5 bases from V and 4 from J; bases not matched to a gene: 7. The CDR3 is made up of 14 amino acids. The CDR3 nucleotides read TGTGCCAGCAGTCCAGGGACAGTTCCCTATGGCTACACCTTC. Translated, it gives CASSPGTVPYGYTF.

This clonotype was detected many times. The chain is built from TRBV12-3 or TRBV12-4 and TRBJ2-3; TRBD1 matches at 7 bases. There are 14 residues in the CDR3. Trimming cost V 4 bases and J 5 bases; bases outside gene matches: 6. This CDR3 is CASSSSDRVDTQYF. DNA for the CDR3: TGTGCCAGCAGTTCCTCCGACAGGGTAGATACGCAGTATTTT.

The sample holds a few counts of this clonotype. One base away lies a much larger clone, so this may be a sequencing read error. Because the CDR3's place on the DNA is in doubt, the DNA is left out and the CDR3 is given as listed by TCRdb. This chain connects TRBV9 to TRBJ1-1; TRBD1, the table's D call, was not compared with the DNA. The CDR3 numbers 16 amino acids, ends counted. Germline V gives CDR1 SGDLS, CDR2 YYNGEE. CDR3 region: CASSVGWGQGNTEALF.

Remarks on this clonotype: A far larger clone is just one base off, so this is likely a read error. This chain connects TRBV7-9 to TRBJ2-3; tentative D call: TRBD2 (6 bases). The CDR3 runs to 12 residues. Germline loops: CDR1 SEHNR, CDR2 FQNEAQ (reference sequence). The CDR3 reads CASSPHGGTKYF. The CDR3, as DNA: TGTGCCAGCAGCCCCCACGGGGGTACGAAGTATTTT.

This clonotype has at least ten counts. The chain combines TRBV20-1 with TRBJ2-1; TRBD2 might be the D (6 bases). This CDR3 has 14 amino acids. From germline, CDR1 is DFQATT and CDR2 SNEGSKA (reference sequence). The V and J ends lost 3 bases and 2 bases respectively, with 11 bases between them. The CDR3: CSASKAGPYNEQFF. The CDR3 bases are TGCAGTGCTAGCAAGGCGGGACCCTACAATGAGCAGTTCTTC.

Notes on this clonotype: The DNA is left out, because the CDR3 cannot be placed on it with certainty; the CDR3 is given as TCRdb lists it. This chain links TRBV7-2 with TRBJ2-7; TRBD2, as called in the table, went unchecked against the DNA. From germline, CDR1 is SGHTA and CDR2 FQGNSA. The CDR3 is 21 amino acids long, termini counted. The CDR3 here is CASSFYICSARDQASGGEQYF.

The V gene is TRBV27, the J gene TRBJ2-1; D gene uncertain. Trimming took off 6 bases at V and 4 bases at J, with 13 bases between the two ends. Germline CDR1 MNHEY, CDR2 SMNVEV (reference sequence). CDR3 length: 14 amino acids. The CDR3 sequence is CASSTPGWYNEQFF. CDR3 DNA sequence: TGTGCCAGCAGCACTCCCGGATGGTACAATGAGCAGTTCTTC.

The chain combines TRBV20-1 with TRBJ1-6, with 7 bases matching TRBD1. This CDR3 contains 15 residues. The V and J ends lost 4 bases and 3 bases, in that order; junction bases with no gene match: 6. Germline-derived CDR1 and CDR2 are DFQATT and SNEGSKA (reference sequence). CDR3 DNA sequence: TGCAGTGCTACAAGGACAGGCGACTATAATTCACCCCTCCACTTT. Amino acids: CSATRTGDYNSPLHF.

This clonotype occurred many times. This chain joins TRBV5-5 and TRBJ2-1; D is unclear. The CDR3 covers 15 residues. Germline V gene lookup returns CDR1 SGHKS and CDR2 YYEKEE (reference sequence). V was pared by 0 bases and J by 3 bases, with 10 bases between. The CDR3 reads CASSLAVAVYNEQFF. The CDR3 region has the DNA TGTGCCAGCAGCTTGGCGGTGGCCGTCTACAATGAGCAGTTCTTC. Variable domain in full (rest from reference TRBV5-5 and TRBJ2-1): DAGVTQSPTHLIKTRGQQVTLRCSPISGHKSVSWYQQVLGQGPQFIFQYYEKEERGRGNFPDRFSARQFPNYSSELNVNALLLGDSALYLCASSLAVAVYNEQFFGPGTRLTVL.

The V gene is TRBV6-2 or TRBV6-3, the J gene TRBJ2-7; D remains unclear. V lost 5 bases to trimming and J lost 0 bases, with 17 bases between them. The length of the CDR3 is 16 residues. Germline CDR1 MNHEY, CDR2 SVGEGT. The CDR3 spells CASSVPTVESSYEQYV. CDR3 bases: TGTGCCAGCAGTGTACCGACTGTCGAAAGCTCCTACGAGCAGTACGTC.

This clonotype was seen many times. The rearrangement links TRBV20-1 to TRBJ2-1, with 12 positions matching TRBD2. V was pared by 0 bases and J by 7 bases, with 7 bases of the junction left unmatched. From germline, CDR1 is DFQATT and CDR2 SNEGSKA (reference sequence). This CDR3 contains 16 residues. The DNA for the CDR3 is TGCAGTGCTAGAGATAGACTAGCGGGAGTATTAAATGAGCAGTTCTTC. It yields the protein CSARDRLAGVLNEQFF.

For this clonotype: Given a far larger clone just one base away, this is likely a sequencing read error. J is TRBJ1-1 and V is TRBV6-5; 7 bases line up with TRBD1. The germline CDR1 and CDR2 sequences are MNHEY and SVGAGI. This CDR3 spans 13 amino acids. V lost 6 bases and J lost 3; bases outside the gene matches: 4. CDR3 nucleotide sequence: TGTGCCAGCAGGACAGGGTTGTACACTGAAGCTTTCTTT. The encoded protein is CASRTGLYTEAFF.

The V and J genes are TRBV3-1 and TRBJ1-1; 11 bases agree with TRBD1. This CDR3 is built from 15 residues. Germline V gene lookup returns CDR1 LGHDT and CDR2 YNNKEL (reference sequence). V was clipped by 8 bases and J by 0 bases; unmatched bases: 5. In DNA, the CDR3 is TGTGCCAGCGGGACAGGGGGACTCATGAACACTGAAGCTTTCTTT. This encodes CASGTGGLMNTEAFF.

Of note for this clonotype: This probably arose from a read error, given a far larger clone one base away. The V call is TRBV12-3 or TRBV12-4, the J call TRBJ2-5; 8 positions match TRBD2. The end of the DNA is better explained by TRBJ2-1, so the J call may be wrong. The CDR3 extends over 15 amino acids. This CDR3 reads CASSLFAGGRYEQFF. DNA of the CDR3: TGTGCCAGCAGTTTATTCGCGGGGGGCCGCTATGAGCAGTTCTTC.

V is TRBV28 and J is TRBJ2-7, with D possibly matching TRBD1 (6 bases). Germline CDR1 and CDR2: MDHEN and SYDVKM. The CDR3 has 13 amino acids. Trimming pared 8 bases from V and 2 bases from J, leaving 13 bases between. The CDR3 DNA reads as TGTGCCAGCGGCTCCAGGGGTACCTACGAGCAGTACTTC. Translated: CASGSRGTYEQYF. The complete variable domain, with remaining parts taken from reference TRBV28 and TRBJ2-7, reads DVKVTQSSRYLVKRTGEKVFLECVQDMDHENMFWYRQDPGLGLRLIYFSYDVKMKEKGDIPEGYSVSREKKERFSLILESASTNQTSMYLCASGSRGTYEQYFGPGTRLTVT.

The CDR3 region is CASSFGTSGGWETQYF. CDR3 DNA: TGTGCCAGCAGCTTCGGGACTAGCGGGGGGTGGGAGACCCAGTACTTC. The chain employs TRBV7-6 and TRBJ2-5; TRBD2 matches at 15 bases. V lost 3 bases and J lost 5; bases outside the gene matches: 4. The CDR3 extends over 16 amino acids. CDR1 and CDR2 from the germline V gene are SGHVS and FNYEAQ.

As concerns this clonotype: This may be a read error: a much more frequent sequence differs by one nucleotide. This rearrangement joins TRBV5-4 to TRBJ2-1; either TRBD1 or TRBD2 may fit D (6 bases each). V gave up 0 bases and J gave up 6 bases, with 19 bases separating them. The length of the CDR3 is 17 residues. The germline V gene has CDR1 SGHNT and CDR2 YYREEE (reference sequence). DNA for the CDR3: TGTGCCAGCAGCTTGGAACAAGTAGTGGGGGGCGGCAATGAGCAGTTCTTC. Its protein product is CASSLEQVVGGGNEQFF.

This clonotype was detected ten times or more. The V gene is TRBV2, the J gene TRBJ2-3, with D maybe TRBD2 (6 bases). This CDR3 is built from 14 residues. Deletions cut 2 bases from V and 6 bases from J, with 12 bases between. Germline CDR1 reads SNHLY; CDR2 reads FYNNEI. The CDR3 loop reads CASSEQGGMDTQYF. The CDR3 DNA reads TGTGCCAGCAGTGAACAGGGCGGGATGGATACGCAGTATTTT.

In this sample, this clonotype turned up once. The chain combines TRBV11-3 with TRBJ2-3; 9 bases are a match to TRBD2. Germline trimming cut 5 bases from V and 3 bases from J; bases unmatched to any gene: 9. From germline, CDR1 is SGHNT and CDR2 YENEEA. This CDR3 is built from 16 residues. For the CDR3, the DNA is TGTGCCAGCAGCCGTTGGGCGGGGGGGGCAACAGATACGCAGTATTTT. Translation: CASSRWAGGATDTQYF.

This clonotype was seen ten or more times. The genes are TRBV5-5 and TRBJ2-1; D is undetermined. Germline V CDR1 and CDR2: SGHKS, YYEKEE (reference sequence). Trimming removed 0 bases at V and 5 bases at J, with 6 bases between. The CDR3 has 13 amino acids. In DNA form, the CDR3 reads TGTGCCAGCAGCTTGGGAGGTCACAATGAGCAGTTCTTC. Its protein product is CASSLGGHNEQFF.

Of note for this clonotype: A much bigger clone sits one base away, suggesting this may be a read error. The chain combines TRBV6-2 or TRBV6-3 with TRBJ2-1; D is unclear. The CDR3 contains 14 residues. The V gene's germline CDR1 is MNHEY and CDR2 SVGEGT. In DNA form, the CDR3 reads TGTGCCAGCAGACCTCAATTCTCCTACAATGGGCAGTTCTTC. Its protein product is CASRPQFSYNGQFF.

This clonotype was picked up a small number of times. The CDR3 bases are TGTGCCAGCAGTGACGGACTAGCGGGAGTAGGGCAAGAGACCCAGTACTTC. It specifies CASSDGLAGVGQETQYF. The V and J genes are TRBV12-3 or TRBV12-4 and TRBJ2-5; 13 bases agree with TRBD2. The CDR3 is made up of 17 amino acids. With 5 bases clipped from V and 2 bases from J, the junction kept 8 bases outside the gene matches.